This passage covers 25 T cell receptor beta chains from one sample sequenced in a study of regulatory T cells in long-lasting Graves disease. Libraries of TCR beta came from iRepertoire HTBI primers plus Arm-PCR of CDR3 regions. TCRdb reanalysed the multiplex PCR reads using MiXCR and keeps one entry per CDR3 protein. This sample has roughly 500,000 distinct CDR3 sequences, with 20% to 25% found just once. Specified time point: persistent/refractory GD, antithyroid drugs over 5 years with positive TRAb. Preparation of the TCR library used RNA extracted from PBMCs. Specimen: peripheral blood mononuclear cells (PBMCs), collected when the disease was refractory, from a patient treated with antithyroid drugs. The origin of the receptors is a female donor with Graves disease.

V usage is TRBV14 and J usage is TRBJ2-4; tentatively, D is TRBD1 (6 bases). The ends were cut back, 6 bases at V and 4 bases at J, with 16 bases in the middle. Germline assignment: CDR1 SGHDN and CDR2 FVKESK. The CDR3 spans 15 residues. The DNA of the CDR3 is TGTGCCAGCAGTTCTTTTGGGGACAAGAAAAACATTCAGTACTTC. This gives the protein CASSSFGDKKNIQYF.

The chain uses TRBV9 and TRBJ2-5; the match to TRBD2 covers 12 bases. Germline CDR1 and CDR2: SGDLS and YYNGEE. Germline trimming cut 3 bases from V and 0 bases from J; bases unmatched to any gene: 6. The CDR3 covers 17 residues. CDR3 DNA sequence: TGTGCCAGCAGCGAGGGGGGACTAGCGGGTAACCAAGAGACCCAGTACTTC. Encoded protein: CASSEGGLAGNQETQYF.

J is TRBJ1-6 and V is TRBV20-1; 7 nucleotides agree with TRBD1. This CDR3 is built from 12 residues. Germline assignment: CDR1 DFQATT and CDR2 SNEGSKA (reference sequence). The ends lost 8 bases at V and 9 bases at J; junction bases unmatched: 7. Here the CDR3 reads CSMTGTGSPLHF. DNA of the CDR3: TGCAGTATGACAGGGACCGGTTCACCCCTCCACTTT.

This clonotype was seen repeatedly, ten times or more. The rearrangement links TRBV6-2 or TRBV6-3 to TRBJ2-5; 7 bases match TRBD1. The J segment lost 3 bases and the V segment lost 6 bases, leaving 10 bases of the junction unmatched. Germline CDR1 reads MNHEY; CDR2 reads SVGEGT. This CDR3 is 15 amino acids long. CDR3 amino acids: CASRTKTGLKETQYF. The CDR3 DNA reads TGTGCCAGCAGAACAAAGACAGGGTTGAAAGAGACCCAGTACTTC.

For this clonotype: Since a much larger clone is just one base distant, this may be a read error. Written as DNA, the CDR3 is TGTACCAGCAAAGAGTGGCACACGGCCAACACTGAAGCTTTCTTT. It is translated as CTSKEWHTANTEAFF. This sequence joins TRBV6-1 and TRBJ1-1; D not resolved. CDR1 MNHNS and CDR2 SASEGT come from the germline V gene. This CDR3 is built from 15 residues.

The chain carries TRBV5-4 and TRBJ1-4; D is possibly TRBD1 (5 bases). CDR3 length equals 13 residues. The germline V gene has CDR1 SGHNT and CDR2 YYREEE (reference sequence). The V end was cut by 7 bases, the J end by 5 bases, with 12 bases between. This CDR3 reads CASSRDRNEKLFF. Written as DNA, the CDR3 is TGTGCCAGCTCGCGAGACAGAAATGAAAAACTGTTTTTT.

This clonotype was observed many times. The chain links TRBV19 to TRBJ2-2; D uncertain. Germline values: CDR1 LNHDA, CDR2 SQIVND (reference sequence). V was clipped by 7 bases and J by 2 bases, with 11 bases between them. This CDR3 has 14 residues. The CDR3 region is CASTIQANTGELFF. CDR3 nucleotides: TGTGCCAGTACCATTCAGGCCAACACCGGGGAGCTGTTTTTT.

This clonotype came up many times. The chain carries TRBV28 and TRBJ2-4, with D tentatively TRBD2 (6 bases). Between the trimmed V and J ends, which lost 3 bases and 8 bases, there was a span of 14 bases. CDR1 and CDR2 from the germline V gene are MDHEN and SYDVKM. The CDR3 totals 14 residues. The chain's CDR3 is CASSLKVAADIQYF. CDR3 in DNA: TGTGCCAGCAGTTTGAAGGTAGCGGCTGACATTCAGTACTTC.

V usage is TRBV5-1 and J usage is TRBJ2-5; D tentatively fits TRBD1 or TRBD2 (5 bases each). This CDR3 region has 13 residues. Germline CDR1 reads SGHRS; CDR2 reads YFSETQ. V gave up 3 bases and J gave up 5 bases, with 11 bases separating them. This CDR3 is CASSSGPPETQYF. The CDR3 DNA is TGCGCCAGCAGCTCGGGACCCCCGGAGACCCAGTACTTC.

In nucleotides, the CDR3 is TGTGCCAGCAGTCTGACAGGGGGCTACTACGAGCAGTACTTC. Protein sequence: CASSLTGGYYEQYF. The chain couples TRBV7-9 to TRBJ2-7; 10 bases match TRBD1. CDR3 length equals 14 residues. CDR1 and CDR2 from the germline V gene are SEHNR and FQNEAQ (reference sequence). Trimming took 6 bases from V and 3 from J; bases not matched to a gene: 5.

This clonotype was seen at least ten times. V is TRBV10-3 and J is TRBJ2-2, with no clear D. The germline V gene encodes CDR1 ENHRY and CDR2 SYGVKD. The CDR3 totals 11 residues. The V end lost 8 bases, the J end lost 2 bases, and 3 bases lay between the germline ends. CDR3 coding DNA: TGTGCCATCCGAAACACCGGGGAGCTGTTTTTT. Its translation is CAIRNTGELFF.

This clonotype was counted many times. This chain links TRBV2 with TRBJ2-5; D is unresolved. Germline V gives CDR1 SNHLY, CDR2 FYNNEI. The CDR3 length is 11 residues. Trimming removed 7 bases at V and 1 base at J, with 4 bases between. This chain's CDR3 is CASMVQETQYF. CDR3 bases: TGTGCCAGCATGGTCCAAGAGACCCAGTACTTC.

In DNA form, the CDR3 reads TGTGCCAGCAGCTTAGGGGTGGCCCCCGGGAGTAATGAGCAGTTCTTC. Translated: CASSLGVAPGSNEQFF. The chain carries TRBV7-2 and TRBJ2-1, with D maybe TRBD2 (6 bases). Germline values: CDR1 SGHTA, CDR2 FQGNSA. This CDR3 comprises 16 residues. Between the trimmed V and J ends, which lost 1 base and 7 bases, there was a span of 17 bases.

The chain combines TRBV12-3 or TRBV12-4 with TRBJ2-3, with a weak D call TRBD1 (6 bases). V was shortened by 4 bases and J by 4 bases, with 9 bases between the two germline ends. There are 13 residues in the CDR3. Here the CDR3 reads CASSSRQADTQYF. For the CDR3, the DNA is TGTGCCAGCAGTTCCCGACAGGCAGATACGCAGTATTTT.

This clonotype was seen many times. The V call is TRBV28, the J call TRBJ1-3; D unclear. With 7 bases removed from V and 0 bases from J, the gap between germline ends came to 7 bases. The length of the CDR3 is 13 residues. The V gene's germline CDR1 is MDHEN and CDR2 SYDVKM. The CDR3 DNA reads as TGTGCCAGCATCCACCTCTCTGGAAACACCATATATTTT. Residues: CASIHLSGNTIYF.

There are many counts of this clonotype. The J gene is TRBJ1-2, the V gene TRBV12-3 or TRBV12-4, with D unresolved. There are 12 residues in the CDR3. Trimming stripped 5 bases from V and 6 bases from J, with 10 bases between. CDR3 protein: CASSPTGNGYTF. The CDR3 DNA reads TGTGCCAGCAGTCCCACGGGGAATGGCTACACCTTC.

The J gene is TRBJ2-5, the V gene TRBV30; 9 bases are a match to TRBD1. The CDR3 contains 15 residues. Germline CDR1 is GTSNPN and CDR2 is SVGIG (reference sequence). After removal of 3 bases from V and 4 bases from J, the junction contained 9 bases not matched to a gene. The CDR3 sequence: CAWRSGQGSLETQYF. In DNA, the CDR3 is TGTGCCTGGAGGTCGGGACAGGGATCGCTAGAGACCCAGTACTTC.

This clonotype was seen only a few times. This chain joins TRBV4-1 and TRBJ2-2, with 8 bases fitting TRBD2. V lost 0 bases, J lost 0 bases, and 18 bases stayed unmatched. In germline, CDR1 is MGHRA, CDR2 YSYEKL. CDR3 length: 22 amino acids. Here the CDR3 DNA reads TGCGCCAGCAGCCAAGAGCCTCCCCCAGGTTTCATAGCGGGGACGAACACCGGGGAGCTGTTTTTT. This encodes CASSQEPPPGFIAGTNTGELFF.

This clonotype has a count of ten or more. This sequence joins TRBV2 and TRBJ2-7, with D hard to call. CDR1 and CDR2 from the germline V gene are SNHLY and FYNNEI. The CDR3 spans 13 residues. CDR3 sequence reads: CARSSGLNYEQYF. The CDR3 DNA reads TGTGCACGAAGTTCTGGGCTTAACTACGAGCAGTACTTC.

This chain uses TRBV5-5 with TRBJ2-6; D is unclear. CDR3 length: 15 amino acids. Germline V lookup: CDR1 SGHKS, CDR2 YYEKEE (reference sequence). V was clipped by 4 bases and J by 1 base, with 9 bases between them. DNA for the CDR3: TGTGCCAGCAGCCCTCGCCCGTCTGGGGCCAACGTCCTGACTTTC. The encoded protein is CASSPRPSGANVLTF.

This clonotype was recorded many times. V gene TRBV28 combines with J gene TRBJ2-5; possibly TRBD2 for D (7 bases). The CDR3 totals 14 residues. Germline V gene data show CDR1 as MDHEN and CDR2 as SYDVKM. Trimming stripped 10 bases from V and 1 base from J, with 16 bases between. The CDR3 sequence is CATSPGGGQETQYF. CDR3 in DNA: TGTGCCACCAGCCCGGGGGGCGGCCAAGAGACCCAGTACTTC.

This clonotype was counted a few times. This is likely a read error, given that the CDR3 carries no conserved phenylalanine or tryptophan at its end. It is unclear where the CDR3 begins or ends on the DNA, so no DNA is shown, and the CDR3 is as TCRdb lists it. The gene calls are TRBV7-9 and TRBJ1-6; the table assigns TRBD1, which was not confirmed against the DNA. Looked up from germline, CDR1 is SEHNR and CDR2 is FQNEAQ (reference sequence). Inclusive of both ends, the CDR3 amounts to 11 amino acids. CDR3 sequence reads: CASSLRDRDSG.

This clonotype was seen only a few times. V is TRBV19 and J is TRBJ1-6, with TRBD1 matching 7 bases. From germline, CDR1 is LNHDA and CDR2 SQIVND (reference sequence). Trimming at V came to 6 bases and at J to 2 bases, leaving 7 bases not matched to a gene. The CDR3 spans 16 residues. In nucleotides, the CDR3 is TGTGCCAGTAGCGATCACAGGGGAACCTATAATTCACCCCTCCACTTT. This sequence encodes CASSDHRGTYNSPLHF.

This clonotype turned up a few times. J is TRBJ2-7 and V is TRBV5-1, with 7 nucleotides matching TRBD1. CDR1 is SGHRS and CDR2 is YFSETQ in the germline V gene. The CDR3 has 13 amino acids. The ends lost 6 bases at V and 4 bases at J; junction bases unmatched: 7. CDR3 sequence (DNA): TGCGCCAGCAACTGGGGACAGAATTACGAGCAGTACTTC. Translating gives CASNWGQNYEQYF. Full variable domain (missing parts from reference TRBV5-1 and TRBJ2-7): KAGVTQTPRYLIKTRGQQVTLSCSPISGHRSVSWYQQTPGQGLQFLFEYFSETQRNKGNFPGRFSGRQFSNSRSEMNVSTLELGDSALYLCASNWGQNYEQYFGPGTRLTVT.

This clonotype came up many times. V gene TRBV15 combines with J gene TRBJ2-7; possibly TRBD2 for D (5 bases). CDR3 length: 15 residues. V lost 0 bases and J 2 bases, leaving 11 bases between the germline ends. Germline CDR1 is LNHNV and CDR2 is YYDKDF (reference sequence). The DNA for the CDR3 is TGTGCCACCAGCAGAGATCGGGGATTGGCCTACGAGCAGTACTTC. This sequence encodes CATSRDRGLAYEQYF.